This T cell receptor beta chain was sequenced for a study of shared clonotypes between healthy human individuals (dated by TCRdb to 2018 to 2020). Context from the whole study: A couple of women and three men aged 18 to 49 years were included in the cohort. For each donor, three plates each were used for CD4 naive and CD4 memory, two plates were used for CD8 naive, and one plate was used for CD8 memory. The study deeply sequenced blood TCR repertoires of about 5 healthy adults to estimate repertoire size and the extent of clonotype sharing between individuals. To increase sequencing depth and limit assay-specific biases, different laboratories used diverse techniques to prepare libraries and sequence TCR repertoires. Leukapheresis yielded between about 0.85 and 9.5 billion PBMCs per donor.

What the research found in general, with its limitations: Estimated clonotype richness was generally larger for naive than for memory subsets. Sharing across a handful of donors was observed for 4.5% to 6.5% of naive CD4, over 3% of naive CD8, over 2% of memory CD4, and approximately 0.41% of memory CD8 clonotypes. Sampling was restricted to blood, and TCR repertoires in tissues likely differ from the TCR repertoires found in blood. The genetic and exposure-history diversity represented was limited by the small number of donors. Pairwise subsampling led to the expectation that sequencing depth would affect the degree of clonotype sharing among donors. Compared with non-shared clonotypes, the clonotypes found in all four sorted-subset donors had higher generation probabilities. Even with the large sequencing depth, rarefaction of the sorted-subset datasets indicated that sequencing was incomplete.

Healthy HIV-negative adults with no recently reported acute infections or vaccinations were included as donors. All donors were Caucasian adults living in Nashville, Tennessee, USA. Magnetic negative selection was used to enrich CD4+ T cells, after which naive cells were positively selected on CD45RA and the negative fraction became the memory subset. After blood collection by leukapheresis, PBMCs were isolated using Ficoll-Histopaque density gradient centrifugation and then cryopreserved in the vapor phase of liquid nitrogen. Analytical flow cytometry was used to check the purity and quantity of every magnetically sorted T cell population. Genomic DNA was isolated from every sorted fraction and measured by UV absorbance on a Nanodrop 2000c. Only one count was recorded for this clone. Its antigen is not yet known. Base qualities are missing; no much larger clone stands one base away. From the germline V gene, CDR1 is MDHEN and CDR2 is SYDVKM. At the junction V is shortened by 3 bases and J by 3 bases, with 17 bases in between. Counted from cysteine to phenylalanine, this CDR3 has 17 amino acids. The CDR3 DNA has 51 bases and is translated from base 1.

Using the deep immunoSEQ assay, TCR CDR3 regions were amplified from genomic DNA by multiplex PCR. Extracted genomic DNA from each cell subset was spread evenly across all wells of several immunoSEQ 96-well plates, with each plate serving as a replicate. Each replicate PCR for sorted subsets received roughly 200 ng genomic DNA, equal to roughly 29,000 T cell genomes. Purified libraries were quantified with a Qubit 3.0 fluorometer, sized on a Bioanalyzer 2100, and re-quantified with the KAPA Library Quantification kit. Every immunoSEQ 96-well plate was sequenced on a dedicated single-read 150-cycle Illumina NextSeq 550 flow cell. As for how the authors treated the data: The immunoSEQ output contained only junctional sequences without quality scores, so filtering could not match that applied to full-length reads. Sequences were annotated with PyIR, a Python wrapper for IgBLAST v1.9, and V/J genes and CDR3 were assigned using IMGT germline references. Any read was removed if the V/J assignment was weak (E-value above 1e-6), the CDR3 was missing, or the read contained stop codons, out-of-frame junctions, or ambiguous translated residues. V3J clonotypes were defined by identical inferred V gene, J gene, and CDR3 amino acid sequence. Percentage overlap between repertoires was calculated by dividing the number of shared unique clonotypes by the size of the smaller repertoire. Repertoire richness was assessed with RTK rarefaction, the Chao1 estimator, and Recon v2.1 estimates of unobserved clonotypes. For all TCRbeta clonotypes obtained by the gDNA method from several donors, generation probabilities were computed with OLGA. The table comes from immuneACCESS by way of TCRdb, which keeps in-frame sequences with V and J called. Part of the clones is missing from these tables; in studies checked, under half for an unresolved V gene and the rest for unknown reasons. The V and J calls and clone size come from that table; D and trimming were worked out from the DNA. The sample table lists 550,000 to 850,000 clones, roughly 70% of them with a count of one. The ten most abundant clones make up 1.7% of the sample.

Sequenced sample: memory CD4+ T cells sorted from blood. This specimen's cell subset or site label, interpreted: CD45RA-negative fraction. This clonotype was sampled from a woman under 40 in good health. This sequence uses TRBV28 and TRBJ2-2; the D gene is perhaps TRBD2, from 5 matching bases. The DNA reads as follows: TGTGCCAGCAGTTTCTCGGGGTTAAAGTCGGACACCGGGGAGCTGTTTTTT. It codes for CASSFSGLKSDTGELFF.